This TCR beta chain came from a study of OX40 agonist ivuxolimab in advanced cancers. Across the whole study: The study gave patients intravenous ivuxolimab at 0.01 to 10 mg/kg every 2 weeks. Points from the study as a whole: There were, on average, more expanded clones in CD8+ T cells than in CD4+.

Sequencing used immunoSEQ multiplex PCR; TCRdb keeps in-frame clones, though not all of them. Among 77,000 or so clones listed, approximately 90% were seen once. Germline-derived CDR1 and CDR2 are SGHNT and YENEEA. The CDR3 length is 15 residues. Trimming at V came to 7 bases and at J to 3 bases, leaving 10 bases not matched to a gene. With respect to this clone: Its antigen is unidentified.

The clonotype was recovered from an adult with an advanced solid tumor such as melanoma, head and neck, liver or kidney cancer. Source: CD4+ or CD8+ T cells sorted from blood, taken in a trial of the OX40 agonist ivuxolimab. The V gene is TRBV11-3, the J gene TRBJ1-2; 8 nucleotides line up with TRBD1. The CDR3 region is CASTLGTGRDYGYTF. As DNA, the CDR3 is TGTGCCAGCACCCTGGGGACAGGCCGAGACTATGGCTACACCTTC.